The text below deals with one TCR beta chain. Antigen: not known. The sample comes from a study of T cell responses to AZD1222 COVID-19 vaccine. Investigators merged groups given second doses at roughly 4 or roughly 12 weeks. Study-level findings and limits: Seropositivity was recorded at baseline in only a handful of AZD1222 recipients. Unmutated variant regions reportedly attract nearly half of all spike-specific TCRs.

This CDR3 is built from 13 residues. Germline V gene sequence: CDR1 SEHNR, CDR2 FQNEAQ (reference sequence). V lost 5 bases to trimming and J lost 5 bases, with 12 bases between them. The table came from immunoSEQ multiplex PCR; TCRdb's copy has only in-frame clones and leaves some out. This sample yields about 110,000 clones, of which about 85% are seen a single time; around 4.5% belongs to the top ten. This TCR came from an adult who received the AZD1222 COVID-19 vaccine. Sequenced here: peripheral blood, sampled 28 days after the second AZD1222 dose. This chain links TRBV7-9 with TRBJ1-1; D gene uncertain. CDR3 nucleotide sequence: TGTGCCAGCAGCGTGGCCCTGGGGACTGAAGCTTTCTTT. The encoded protein is CASSVALGTEAFF.